This T cell receptor beta chain was obtained from a study of T cell responses to AZD1222 COVID-19 vaccine. General study points: Among those given AZD1222, only 5 to 7 were seropositive at baseline. Most donors were white British and more were female, and clonal diversity was possibly underestimated.

V shed 1 base and J shed 1 base, with 4 bases lying between them. Germline loops: CDR1 SGHDN, CDR2 FVKESK. The CDR3 sequence is 13 residues long. Clones were read by immunoSEQ multiplex PCR, and TCRdb kept only the in-frame ones, dropping some. Among 95,000 to 100,000 clones listed, about nine tenths were seen once. To note about this clone: What it binds is not known.

This sample comprised peripheral blood, obtained on day 0 of AZD1222 vaccination. The sequence was obtained from an adult in good health. The chain combines TRBV14 with TRBJ1-1, with no clear D. CDR3 loop: CASSQVGNTEAFF. The CDR3 DNA reads TGTGCCAGCAGCCAAGTAGGGAACACTGAAGCTTTCTTT.